The entry below gives a single TCR delta chain sequence along with its context. A single base is all that separates this from a far larger clone, so a read error is likely. TCRdb reprocessed the multiplex PCR reads through CATT. In the table there are roughly 86,000 delta-chain clones, around 1.4% of which are singletons. These data come from a study of γδ T cells in repeated Plasmodium falciparum infection. Flow sorting of PBMC yielded separate Vgamma9/Vdelta2+ and Vdelta2-negative gammadelta T cell populations for bulk repertoire analysis. The germline V gene has CDR1 GEAIGNYY and CDR2 EKD. The CDR3 is 19 amino acids.

The chain recombines TRDV2 with TRDJ3; the match to TRDD3 covers 10 bases. The J gene is absent in TCRdb and was assigned here via DNA matching to germline. What was sequenced was gamma-delta T cells from blood. The origin of this receptor is a pool of human donors (malaria-infected and uninfected, not separated). The CDR3 loop is CACDTVLGDFSWDTRQMFF. The CDR3 coding sequence is TGTGCCTGTGACACCGTACTGGGGGATTTCTCCTGGGACACCCGTCAGATGTTTTTC.